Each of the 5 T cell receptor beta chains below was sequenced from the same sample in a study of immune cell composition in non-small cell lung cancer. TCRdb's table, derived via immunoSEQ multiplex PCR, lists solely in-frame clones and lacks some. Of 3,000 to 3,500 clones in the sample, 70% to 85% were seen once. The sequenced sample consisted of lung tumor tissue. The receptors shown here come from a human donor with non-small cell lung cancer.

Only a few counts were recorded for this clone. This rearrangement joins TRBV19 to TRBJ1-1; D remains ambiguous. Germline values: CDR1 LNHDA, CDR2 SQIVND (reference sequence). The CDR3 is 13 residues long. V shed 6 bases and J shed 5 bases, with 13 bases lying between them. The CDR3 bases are TGTGCCAGTAGGGTAGGGAGAGGTACTGAAGCTTTCTTT. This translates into CASRVGRGTEAFF.

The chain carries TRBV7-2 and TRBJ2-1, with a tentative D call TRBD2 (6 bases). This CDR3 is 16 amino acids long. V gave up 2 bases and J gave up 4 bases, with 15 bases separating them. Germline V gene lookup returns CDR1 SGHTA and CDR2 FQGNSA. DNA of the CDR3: TGTGCCAGCAGCTTAACCGGGAGCGGAGCGTACAATGAGCAGTTCTTC. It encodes CASSLTGSGAYNEQFF.

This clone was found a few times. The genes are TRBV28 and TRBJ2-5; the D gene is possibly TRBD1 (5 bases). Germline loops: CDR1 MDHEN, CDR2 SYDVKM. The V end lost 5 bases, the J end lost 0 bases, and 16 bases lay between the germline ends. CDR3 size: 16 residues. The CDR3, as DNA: TGTGCCAGCAGTCCTGGGCCGACAGTGTACCAAGAGACCCAGTACTTC. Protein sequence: CASSPGPTVYQETQYF.

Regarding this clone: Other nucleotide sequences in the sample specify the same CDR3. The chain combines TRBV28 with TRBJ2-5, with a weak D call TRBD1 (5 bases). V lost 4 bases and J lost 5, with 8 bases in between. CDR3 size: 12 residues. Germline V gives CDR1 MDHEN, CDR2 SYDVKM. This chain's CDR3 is CASSSRVETQYF. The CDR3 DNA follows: TGTGCCAGCAGTTCCAGGGTGGAGACCCAGTACTTC.

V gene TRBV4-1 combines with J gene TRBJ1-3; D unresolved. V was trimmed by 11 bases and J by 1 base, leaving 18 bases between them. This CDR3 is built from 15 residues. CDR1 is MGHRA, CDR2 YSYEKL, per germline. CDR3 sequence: CAGSEGLWSGNTIYF. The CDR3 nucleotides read TGCGCCGGGTCGGAGGGATTATGGTCTGGAAACACCATATATTTT.